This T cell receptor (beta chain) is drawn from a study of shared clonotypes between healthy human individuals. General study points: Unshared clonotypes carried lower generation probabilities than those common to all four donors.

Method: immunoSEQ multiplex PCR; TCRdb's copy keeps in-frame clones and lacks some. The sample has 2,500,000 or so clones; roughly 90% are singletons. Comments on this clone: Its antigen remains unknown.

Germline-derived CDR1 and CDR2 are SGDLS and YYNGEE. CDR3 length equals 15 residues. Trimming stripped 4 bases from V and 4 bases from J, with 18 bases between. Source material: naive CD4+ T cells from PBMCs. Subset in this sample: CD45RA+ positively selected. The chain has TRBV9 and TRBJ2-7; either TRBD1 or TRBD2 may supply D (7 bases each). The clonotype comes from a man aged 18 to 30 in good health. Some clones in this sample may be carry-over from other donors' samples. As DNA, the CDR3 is TGTGCCAGCAGCCTCACAGGGGTAGCGGGTTACGAGCAGTACTTC. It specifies CASSLTGVAGYEQYF. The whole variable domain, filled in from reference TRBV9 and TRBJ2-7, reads DSGVTQTPKHLITATGQRVTLRCSPRSGDLSVYWYQQSLDQGLQFLIQYYNGEERAKGNILERFSAQQFPDLHSELNLSSLELGDSALYFCASSLTGVAGYEQYFGPGTRLTVT.